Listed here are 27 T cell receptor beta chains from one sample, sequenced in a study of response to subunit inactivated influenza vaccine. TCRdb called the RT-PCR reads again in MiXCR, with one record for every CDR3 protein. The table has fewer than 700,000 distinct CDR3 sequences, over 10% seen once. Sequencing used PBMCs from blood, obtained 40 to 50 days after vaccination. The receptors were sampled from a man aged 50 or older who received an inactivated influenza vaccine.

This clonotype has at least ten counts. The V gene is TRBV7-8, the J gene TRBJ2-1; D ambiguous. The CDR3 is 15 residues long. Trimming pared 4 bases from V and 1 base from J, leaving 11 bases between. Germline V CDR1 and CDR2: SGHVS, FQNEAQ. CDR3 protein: CASSWVRRSYNEQFF. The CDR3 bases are TGTGCCAGCAGCTGGGTCCGAAGGTCCTACAATGAGCAGTTCTTC.

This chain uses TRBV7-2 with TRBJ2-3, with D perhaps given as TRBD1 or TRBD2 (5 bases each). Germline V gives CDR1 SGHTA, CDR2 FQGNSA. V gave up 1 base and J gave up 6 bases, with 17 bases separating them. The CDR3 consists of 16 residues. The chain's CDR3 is CASSLDRGEGLDTQYF. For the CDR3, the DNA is TGTGCCAGCAGCTTAGATAGAGGGGAAGGGCTGGATACGCAGTATTTT.

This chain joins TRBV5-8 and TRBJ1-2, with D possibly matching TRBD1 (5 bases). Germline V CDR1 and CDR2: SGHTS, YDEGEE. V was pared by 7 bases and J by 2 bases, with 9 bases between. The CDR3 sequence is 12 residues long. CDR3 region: CASSGDNYGYTF. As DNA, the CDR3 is TGTGCCAGCTCTGGGGACAACTATGGCTACACCTTC.

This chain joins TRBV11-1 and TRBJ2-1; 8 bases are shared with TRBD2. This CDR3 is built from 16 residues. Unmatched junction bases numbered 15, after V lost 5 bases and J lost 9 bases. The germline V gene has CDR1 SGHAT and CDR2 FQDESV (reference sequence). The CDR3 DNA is TGTGCCAGCAGCCAACGGCTAGCGGGTCAGAGGGGTGAGCAGTTCTTC. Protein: CASSQRLAGQRGEQFF.

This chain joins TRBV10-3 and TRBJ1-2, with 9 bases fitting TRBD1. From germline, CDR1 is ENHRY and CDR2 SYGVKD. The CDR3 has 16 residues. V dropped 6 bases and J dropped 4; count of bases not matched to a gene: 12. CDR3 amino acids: CAISSWTGEGGYGYTF. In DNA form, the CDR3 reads TGTGCCATCAGCTCCTGGACAGGGGAGGGTGGCTATGGCTACACCTTC.

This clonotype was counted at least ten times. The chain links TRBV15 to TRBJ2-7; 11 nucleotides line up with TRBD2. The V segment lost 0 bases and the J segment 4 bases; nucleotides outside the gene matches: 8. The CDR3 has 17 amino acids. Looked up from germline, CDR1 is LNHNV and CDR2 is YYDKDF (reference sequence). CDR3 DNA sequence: TGTGCCACCAGCAGAGAACTAGCGGGAGAGGTTCCTTACGAGCAGTACTTC. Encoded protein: CATSRELAGEVPYEQYF. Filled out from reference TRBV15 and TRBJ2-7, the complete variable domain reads DAMVIQNPRYQVTQFGKPVTLSCSQTLNHNVMYWYQQKSSQAPKLLFHYYDKDFNNEADTPDNFQSRRPNTSFCFLDIRSPGLGDTAMYLCATSRELAGEVPYEQYFGPGTRLTVT.

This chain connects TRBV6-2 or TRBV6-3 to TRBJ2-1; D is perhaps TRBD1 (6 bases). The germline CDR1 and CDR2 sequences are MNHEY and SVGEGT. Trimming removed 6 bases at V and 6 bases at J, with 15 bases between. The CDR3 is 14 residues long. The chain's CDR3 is CASRIVSQGNEQFF. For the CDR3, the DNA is TGTGCCAGCAGGATTGTTTCACAGGGCAATGAGCAGTTCTTC.

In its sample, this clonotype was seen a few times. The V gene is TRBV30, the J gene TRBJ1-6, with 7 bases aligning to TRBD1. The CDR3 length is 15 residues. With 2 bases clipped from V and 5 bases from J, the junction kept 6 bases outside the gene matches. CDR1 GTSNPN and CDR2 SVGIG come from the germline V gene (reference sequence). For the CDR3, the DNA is TGTGCCTGGAGTCTGACAGGGATGAATAATTCACCCCTCCACTTT. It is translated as CAWSLTGMNNSPLHF.

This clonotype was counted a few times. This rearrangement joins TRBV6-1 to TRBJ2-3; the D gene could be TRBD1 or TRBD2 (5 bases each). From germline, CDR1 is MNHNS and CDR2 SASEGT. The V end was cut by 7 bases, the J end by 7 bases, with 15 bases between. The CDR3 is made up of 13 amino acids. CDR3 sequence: CASNEGKGYTQYF. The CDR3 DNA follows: TGTGCCAGCAACGAGGGGAAGGGGTATACGCAGTATTTT.

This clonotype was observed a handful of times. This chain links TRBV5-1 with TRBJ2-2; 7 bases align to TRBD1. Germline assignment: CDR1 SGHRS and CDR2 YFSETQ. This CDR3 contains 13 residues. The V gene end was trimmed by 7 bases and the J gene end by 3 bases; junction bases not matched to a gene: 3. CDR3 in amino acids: CASRDSDTGELFF. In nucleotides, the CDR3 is TGCGCCAGCCGGGACAGCGACACCGGGGAGCTGTTTTTT.

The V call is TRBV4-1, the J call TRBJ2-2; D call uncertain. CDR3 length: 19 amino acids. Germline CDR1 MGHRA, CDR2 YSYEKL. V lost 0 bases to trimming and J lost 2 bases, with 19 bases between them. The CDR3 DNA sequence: TGCGCCAGCAGCCAAGATGAATGGCAGGCGAGGTCTAACACCGGGGAGCTGTTTTTT. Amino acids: CASSQDEWQARSNTGELFF.

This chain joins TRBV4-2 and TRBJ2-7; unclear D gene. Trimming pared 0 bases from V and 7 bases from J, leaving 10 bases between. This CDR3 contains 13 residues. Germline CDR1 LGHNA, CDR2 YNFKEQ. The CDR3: CASSQESATEQYF. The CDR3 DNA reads TGTGCCAGCAGCCAAGAAAGTGCCACGGAGCAGTACTTC.

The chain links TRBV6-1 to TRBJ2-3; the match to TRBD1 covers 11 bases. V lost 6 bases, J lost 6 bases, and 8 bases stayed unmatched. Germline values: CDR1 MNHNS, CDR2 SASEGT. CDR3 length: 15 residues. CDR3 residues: CASSSGQGVWDTQYF. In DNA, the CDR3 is TGTGCCAGCAGCTCGGGACAGGGGGTTTGGGATACGCAGTATTTT.

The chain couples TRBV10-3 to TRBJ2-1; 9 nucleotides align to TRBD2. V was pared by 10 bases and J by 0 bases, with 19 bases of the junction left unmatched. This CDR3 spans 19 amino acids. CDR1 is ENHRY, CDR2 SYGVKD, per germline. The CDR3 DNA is TGTGCCACCGCTACCCCCGGGACTAGCAAGAAGAGCTCCTACAATGAGCAGTTCTTC. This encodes CATATPGTSKKSSYNEQFF.

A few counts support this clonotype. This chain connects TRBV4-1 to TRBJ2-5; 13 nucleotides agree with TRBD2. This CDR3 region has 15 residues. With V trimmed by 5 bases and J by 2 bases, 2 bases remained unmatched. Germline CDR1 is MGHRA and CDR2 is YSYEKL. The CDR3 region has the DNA TGCGCCAGCAGCGTGACTAGCGGGGGGCAAGAGACCCAGTACTTC. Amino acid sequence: CASSVTSGGQETQYF.

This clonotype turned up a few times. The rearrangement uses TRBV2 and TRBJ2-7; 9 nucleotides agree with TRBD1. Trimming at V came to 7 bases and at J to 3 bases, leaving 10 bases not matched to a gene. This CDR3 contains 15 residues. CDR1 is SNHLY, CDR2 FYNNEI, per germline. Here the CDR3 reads CASMGDREELYEQYF. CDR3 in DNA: TGTGCCAGCATGGGGGACAGGGAGGAACTCTACGAGCAGTACTTC.

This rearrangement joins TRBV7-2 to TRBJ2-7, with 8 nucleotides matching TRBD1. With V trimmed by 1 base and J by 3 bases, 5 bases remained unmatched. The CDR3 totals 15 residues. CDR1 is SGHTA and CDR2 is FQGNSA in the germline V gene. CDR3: CASSLGDGTGYEQYF. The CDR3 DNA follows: TGTGCCAGCAGCTTAGGAGACGGGACAGGCTACGAGCAGTACTTC.

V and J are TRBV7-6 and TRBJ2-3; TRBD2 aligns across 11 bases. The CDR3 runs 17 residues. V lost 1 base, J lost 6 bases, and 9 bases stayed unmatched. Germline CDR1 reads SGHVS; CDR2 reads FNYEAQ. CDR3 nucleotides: TGTGCCAGCAGCTTAGGCCTAGCGGGGGGCACATCCGATACGCAGTATTTT. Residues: CASSLGLAGGTSDTQYF. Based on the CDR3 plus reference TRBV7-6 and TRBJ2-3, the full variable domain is GAGVSQSPRYKVTKRGQDVALRCDPISGHVSLYWYRQALGQGPEFLTYFNYEAQQDKSGLPNDRFSAERPEGSISTLTIQRTEQRDSAMYRCASSLGLAGGTSDTQYFGPGTRLTVL.

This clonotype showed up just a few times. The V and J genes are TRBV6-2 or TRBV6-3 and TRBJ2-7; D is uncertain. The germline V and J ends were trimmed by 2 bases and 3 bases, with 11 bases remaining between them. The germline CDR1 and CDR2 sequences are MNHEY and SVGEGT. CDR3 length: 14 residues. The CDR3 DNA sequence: TGTGCCAGCAGTTACGGGCTAGGCATCTACGAGCAGTACTTC. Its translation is CASSYGLGIYEQYF.

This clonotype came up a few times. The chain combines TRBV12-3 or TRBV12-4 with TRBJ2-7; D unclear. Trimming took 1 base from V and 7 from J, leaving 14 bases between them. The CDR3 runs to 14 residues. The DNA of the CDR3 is TGTGCCAGCAGTTTAGTAGGGCGGACCTCGGAGCAGTACTTC. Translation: CASSLVGRTSEQYF.

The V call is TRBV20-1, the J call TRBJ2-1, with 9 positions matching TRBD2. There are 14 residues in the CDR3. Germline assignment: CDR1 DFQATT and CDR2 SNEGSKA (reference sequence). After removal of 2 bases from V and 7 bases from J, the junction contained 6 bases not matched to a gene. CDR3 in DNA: TGCAGTGCTAGAAAGGCTAGCGGGATAAATGAGCAGTTCTTC. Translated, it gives CSARKASGINEQFF.

CDR3 nucleotides: TGTGCCAGCAGTTACCCTCAAGGGACAGGGCATTACAATGAGCAGTTCTTC. It encodes CASSYPQGTGHYNEQFF. The rearrangement uses TRBV6-5 and TRBJ2-1; 9 nucleotides line up with TRBD1. Germline lookup yields CDR1 MNHEY and CDR2 SVGAGI. CDR3 length: 17 residues. The trim removed 2 bases at V and 4 bases at J, leaving 9 bases unmatched.

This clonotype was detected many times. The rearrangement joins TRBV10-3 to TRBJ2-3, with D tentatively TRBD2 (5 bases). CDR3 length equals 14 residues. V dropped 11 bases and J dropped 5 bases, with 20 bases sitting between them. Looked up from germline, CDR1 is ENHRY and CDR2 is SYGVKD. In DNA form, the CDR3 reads TGTGCCGCCAGAAGCGGACGATCCGGAGATACGCAGTATTTT. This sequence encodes CAARSGRSGDTQYF.

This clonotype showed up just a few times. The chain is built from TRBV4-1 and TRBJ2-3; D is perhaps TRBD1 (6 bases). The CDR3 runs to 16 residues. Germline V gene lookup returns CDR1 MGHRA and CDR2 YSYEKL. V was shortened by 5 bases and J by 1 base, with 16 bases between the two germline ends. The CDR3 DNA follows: TGCGCCAGCAGCAAATCAGGACAGATAGGCACAGATACGCAGTATTTT. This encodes CASSKSGQIGTDTQYF.

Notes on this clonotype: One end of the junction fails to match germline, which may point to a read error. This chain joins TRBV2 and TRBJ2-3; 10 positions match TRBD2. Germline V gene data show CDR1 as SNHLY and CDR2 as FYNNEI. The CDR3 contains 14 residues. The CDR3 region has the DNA TGTGCCAGCGTAAGCGGGAGGGCCACATATACGCAGTATTTT. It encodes CASVSGRATYTQYF.

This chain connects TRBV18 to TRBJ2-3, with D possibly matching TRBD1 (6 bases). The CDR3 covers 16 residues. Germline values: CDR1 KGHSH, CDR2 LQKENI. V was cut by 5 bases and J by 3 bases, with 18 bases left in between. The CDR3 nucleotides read TGTGCCAGCTCAGGTCCACGTATAGGGACAACAGATACGCAGTATTTT. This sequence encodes CASSGPRIGTTDTQYF.

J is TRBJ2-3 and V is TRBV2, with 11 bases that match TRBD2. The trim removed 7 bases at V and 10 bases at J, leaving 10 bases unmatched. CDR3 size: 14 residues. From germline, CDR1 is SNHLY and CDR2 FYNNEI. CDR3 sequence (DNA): TGTGCCAGCACGGTGGGGACTAGCGGAGGAGCGCAGTATTTT. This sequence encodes CASTVGTSGGAQYF.